This TCR beta chain is from a study of cytomegalovirus exposure and HLA in healthy donors. In its sample, this clone was seen a few times. Its antigen is as yet unknown. From germline, CDR1 is SGHAT and CDR2 FQNNGV. Trimming pared 2 bases from V and 3 bases from J, leaving 16 bases between. The CDR3 contains 17 residues. Use of 60 Vbeta and 13 Jbeta primers characterized the PCR. Study processing details: As a later analysis found, there were 80 million or so unique TCR beta chains, of which roughly 11 million were shared. Here immunoSEQ multiplex PCR was the method, and the copy in TCRdb shows in-frame clones only, minus some. From that table come the V and J calls and clone size; the DNA was used to work out D and trimming. The table shows approximately 140,000 clones, with 70% to 90% occurring only once. Study findings and constraints: Sequences of the TCR beta chain were said to predict the HLA-A and HLA-B alleles of most subjects accurately. In vitro assays verified that a few CMV-associated chains recognized CMV antigens specifically.

The sample comprised PBMCs. The TCR was taken from a woman aged 35 to 49 in good health and CMV-seronegative. The V gene is TRBV11-2, the J gene TRBJ2-2; perhaps TRBD1 as D (6 bases). DNA for the CDR3: TGTGCCAGCAGCTTATGGGTATCCAGGGGAGACACCGGGGAGCTGTTTTTT. Protein product: CASSLWVSRGDTGELFF.